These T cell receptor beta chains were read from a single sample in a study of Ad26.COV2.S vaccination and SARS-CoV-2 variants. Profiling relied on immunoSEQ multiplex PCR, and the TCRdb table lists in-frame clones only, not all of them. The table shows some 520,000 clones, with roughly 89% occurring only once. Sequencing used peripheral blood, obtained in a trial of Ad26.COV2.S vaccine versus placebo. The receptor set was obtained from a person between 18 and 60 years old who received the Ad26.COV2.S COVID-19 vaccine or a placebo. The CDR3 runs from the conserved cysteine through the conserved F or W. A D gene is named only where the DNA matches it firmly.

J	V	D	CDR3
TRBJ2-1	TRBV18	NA	CASSPEVLGDEQFF
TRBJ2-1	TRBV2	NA	CASSVLWHNEQFF
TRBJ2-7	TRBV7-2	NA	CASSFRSSSEQYF
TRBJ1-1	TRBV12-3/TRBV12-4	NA	CASSRYRETEAFF
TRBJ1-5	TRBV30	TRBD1	CAWNRDRLFPQHF
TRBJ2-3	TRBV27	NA	CASSPLGARLRTDTQYF
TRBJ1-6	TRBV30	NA	CALTGKMSSPLHF
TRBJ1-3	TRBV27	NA	CASSSPPRASVGNTIYF
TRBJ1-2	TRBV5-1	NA	CASSLSGTDGGYTF
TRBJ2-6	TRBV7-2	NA	CASSLGGTGANVLTF
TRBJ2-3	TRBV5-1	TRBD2	CASSFSGRATDTQYF
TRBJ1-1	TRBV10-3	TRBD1	CAISPLGQGAEAFF
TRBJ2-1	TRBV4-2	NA	CASSQEVGRKQRNEQFF
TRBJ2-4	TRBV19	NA	CASQATGLAKNIQYF
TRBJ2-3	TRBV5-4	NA	CASSSMVDTQYF
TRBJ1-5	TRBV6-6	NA	CASSYSKTGGNQPQHF
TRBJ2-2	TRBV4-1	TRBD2	CASSQPGLAGGTGELFF
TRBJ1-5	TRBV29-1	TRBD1	CSPKTGVSNQPQHF
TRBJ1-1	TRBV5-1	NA	CASSLGNGDTEAFF
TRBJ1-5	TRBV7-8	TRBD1	CASSLFRDRYNQPQHF
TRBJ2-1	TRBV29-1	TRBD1	CSARTGAGYEQFF
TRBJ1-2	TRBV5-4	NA	CASSPGTVGSHGYTF
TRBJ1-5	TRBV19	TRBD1	CASSSDRSNQPQHF
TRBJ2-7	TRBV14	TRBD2	CASSQTSGTYSVQYF
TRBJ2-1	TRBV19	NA	CASSSRGMYNEQFF
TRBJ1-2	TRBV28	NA	CASSSWGWSGANYGYTF
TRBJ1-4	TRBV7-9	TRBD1	CASSFLGTGYEKLFF